Each of the 27 T cell receptor beta chains below was sequenced from the same sample in a study of identical twins. One entry per CDR3 protein, called by TCRdb with MiXCR from the 5' RACE reads. The sample contains 1,800,000 or so distinct CDR3 sequences, less than 40% of which appear only once. Sample: cord blood. The source is a newborn girl in good health.

This chain connects TRBV20-1 to TRBJ1-2; D possibly corresponds to TRBD1 (6 bases). CDR3 length: 15 amino acids. Germline CDR1 and CDR2: DFQATT and SNEGSKA (reference sequence). The V gene lost 3 bases and the J gene lost 6 bases, with 20 bases spanning the gap. In DNA form, the CDR3 reads TGCAGTGCTAGTCGGCAGGGGAGGGTTGTTGATGGCTACACCTTC. This translates into CSASRQGRVVDGYTF.

This clonotype has only a few counts. The chain joins TRBV20-1 to TRBJ1-5; 9 bases map to TRBD1. J gave up 4 bases and V 5 bases, and 9 bases lay outside the gene matches. This CDR3 is 15 amino acids long. Germline loops: CDR1 DFQATT, CDR2 SNEGSKA (reference sequence). The CDR3 loop reads CSAATGTGRNQPQHF. CDR3 DNA sequence: TGCAGTGCTGCAACCGGGACAGGGAGGAATCAGCCCCAGCATTTT.

Regarding this clonotype: This may come from a read error, since a much larger clone is one base off. In DNA form, the CDR3 reads TGCAGCGTTGAACACGGCTACGAGCAGTTCTTC. This sequence encodes CSVEHGYEQFF. This sequence joins TRBV29-1 and TRBJ2-1; D is unresolved. This CDR3 has 11 amino acids. CDR1 is SQVTM and CDR2 is ANQGSEA in the germline V gene. Trimming stripped 2 bases from V and 10 bases from J, with 9 bases between.

This clonotype was found once. Mismatch with germline at one junction end may stem from a read error. The chain is built from TRBV20-1 and TRBJ1-6; D remains ambiguous. The CDR3 is 14 residues long. Germline-derived CDR1 and CDR2 are DFQATT and SNEGSKA (reference sequence). CDR3 region: CSARPSGSRSPLQF. Here the CDR3 DNA reads TGCAGTGCTCGGCCCTCTGGGTCACGGTCACCCCTCCAGTTT.

The chain joins TRBV9 to TRBJ2-5; D is unresolved. The germline gives CDR1 SGDLS, CDR2 YYNGEE. The V end was cut by 0 bases, the J end by 5 bases, with 14 bases between. This CDR3 comprises 15 residues. DNA for the CDR3: TGTGCCAGCAGCGTAGGGTCCAGCAGTCGGGAGACCCAGTACTTC. This encodes CASSVGSSSRETQYF.

This clonotype was counted between two and nine times. The chain recombines TRBV6-6 with TRBJ1-6; tentatively, D is TRBD1 (5 bases). V lost 7 bases to trimming and J lost 0 bases, with 13 bases between them. Germline CDR1 MNHNY, CDR2 SVGAGI (reference sequence). The CDR3 length is 16 residues. CDR3: CASTRGRSSYNSPLHF. CDR3 sequence (DNA): TGTGCCAGCACACGGGGACGGAGCTCCTATAATTCACCCCTCCACTTT.

This clonotype was seen a few times. The chain uses TRBV15 and TRBJ1-1, with a tentative D call TRBD1 (5 bases). CDR1 is LNHNV and CDR2 is YYDKDF in the germline V gene (reference sequence). CDR3 length: 15 amino acids. Trimming took 0 bases from V and 5 from J, leaving 13 bases between them. In DNA form, the CDR3 reads TGTGCCACCAGCAGAGATCCTCAGGGCGGGACTGAAGCTTTCTTT. Translating gives CATSRDPQGGTEAFF.

The chain uses TRBV12-3 or TRBV12-4 and TRBJ2-7; the D gene is possibly TRBD1 (6 bases). With 4 bases removed from V and 0 bases from J, the gap between germline ends came to 13 bases. The CDR3 spans 15 residues. CDR3 nucleotides: TGTGCCAGCAGTTCGGACAGAACCCTCTCCTACGAGCAGTACTTC. It translates to CASSSDRTLSYEQYF.

The sample holds a few counts of this clonotype. The rearrangement joins TRBV20-1 to TRBJ1-1; no definite D call. The V and J ends lost 5 bases and 3 bases respectively, with 7 bases between them. CDR1 is DFQATT, CDR2 SNEGSKA, per germline (reference sequence). The CDR3 is 11 amino acids. The DNA of the CDR3 is TGCAGTGCTGAAGGCTACACTGAAGCTTTCTTT. It yields the protein CSAEGYTEAFF.

The genes are TRBV19 and TRBJ2-1; TRBD2 agrees at 11 bases. The CDR3 consists of 16 residues. Trimming cost V 0 bases and J 6 bases; bases outside gene matches: 4. Germline-derived CDR1 and CDR2 are LNHDA and SQIVND (reference sequence). Written as DNA, the CDR3 is TGTGCCAGTAGTATAGATCGACTAGCGGGGCCCAATGAGCAGTTCTTC. Protein sequence: CASSIDRLAGPNEQFF.

V and J are TRBV20-1 and TRBJ2-1, with a possible D match to TRBD2 (5 bases). The CDR3 totals 15 residues. Germline-derived CDR1 and CDR2 are DFQATT and SNEGSKA (reference sequence). Trimming took off 3 bases at V and 3 bases at J, with 15 bases between the two ends. CDR3 sequence reads: CSARKRTLDYNEQFF. The CDR3 DNA is TGCAGTGCTAGGAAACGGACTCTGGACTACAATGAGCAGTTCTTC.

V is TRBV7-7 and J is TRBJ2-7; D not resolved. The length of the CDR3 is 13 residues. Germline values: CDR1 SSHAT, CDR2 FNYEAQ (reference sequence). V shed 0 bases and J shed 5 bases, with 8 bases lying between them. CDR3 loop: CASSLAQLDEQYF. In DNA form, the CDR3 reads TGTGCCAGCAGCTTAGCCCAGCTTGACGAGCAGTACTTC.

The rearrangement uses TRBV12-3 or TRBV12-4 and TRBJ2-3; 8 bases are shared with TRBD2. The trim removed 6 bases at V and 0 bases at J, leaving 5 bases unmatched. The CDR3 runs to 15 residues. CDR3 DNA sequence: TGTGCCAGCAGCCATGGCGGGGGGAGCACAGATACGCAGTATTTT. Protein: CASSHGGGSTDTQYF.

The chain links TRBV6-1 to TRBJ1-5; D is uncertain. Trimming shortened V by 7 bases and J by 4 bases, and 11 bases separated the two germline ends. The germline V gene encodes CDR1 MNHNS and CDR2 SASEGT. The CDR3 sequence is 13 residues long. The CDR3 coding sequence is TGTGCCAGCAAGAGGGTGGGAAATCAGCCCCAGCATTTT. This sequence encodes CASKRVGNQPQHF.

This clonotype was detected only a few times. V is TRBV12-3 or TRBV12-4 and J is TRBJ2-5; 8 bases line up with TRBD2. The junction had 14 bases not matched to a gene; V was cut back by 5 bases and J by 3 bases. The CDR3 is made up of 17 amino acids. The CDR3 DNA reads as TGTGCCAGCAGTGGGGAATCGTCAGCGGGGGAAAAAGAGACCCAGTACTTC. Translation: CASSGESSAGEKETQYF.

In its sample, this clonotype was seen a few times. The chain has TRBV2 and TRBJ1-4; D is uncertain. This CDR3 has 16 amino acids. The germline V and J ends were trimmed by 0 bases and 0 bases, with 8 bases remaining between them. Per germline, CDR1 SNHLY and CDR2 FYNNEI. This CDR3 reads CASSEAPEATNEKLFF. The CDR3 nucleotides read TGTGCCAGCAGTGAAGCCCCAGAAGCAACTAATGAAAAACTGTTTTTT.

The chain employs TRBV20-1 and TRBJ2-1, with 7 bases matching TRBD2. Germline V CDR1 and CDR2: DFQATT, SNEGSKA (reference sequence). The V and J ends lost 6 bases and 6 bases, in that order; junction bases with no gene match: 11. The CDR3 consists of 14 residues. CDR3 residues: CSARSRLAPNEQFF. CDR3 coding DNA: TGCAGTGCCCGATCCCGACTAGCACCCAATGAGCAGTTCTTC.

The chain carries TRBV5-1 and TRBJ2-5, with D possibly being TRBD1 (6 bases). Germline V gene data show CDR1 as SGHRS and CDR2 as YFSETQ. The CDR3 runs 14 residues. Trimming removed 4 bases at V and 1 base at J, with 11 bases between. CDR3: CASSHGTLQETQYF. Here the CDR3 DNA reads TGCGCCAGCAGCCACGGGACACTCCAAGAGACCCAGTACTTC.

This clonotype was recorded a few times. V gene TRBV18 combines with J gene TRBJ2-1; D unclear. The CDR3 contains 15 residues. Germline CDR1 and CDR2: KGHSH and LQKENI. V lost 1 base, J lost 0 bases, and 7 bases lay in between. CDR3 sequence (DNA): TGTGCCAGCTCACCACTCTCGCTCTCCTACAATGAGCAGTTCTTC. Translation: CASSPLSLSYNEQFF.

The chain has TRBV9 and TRBJ2-3; the D gene could be TRBD1 or TRBD2 (5 bases each). Trimming left V 3 bases short and J 4 bases short, with 15 bases between. The CDR3 covers 15 residues. The germline CDR1 and CDR2 sequences are SGDLS and YYNGEE. CDR3 amino acids: CASSAGTGHSDTQYF. The CDR3 DNA is TGTGCCAGCAGCGCGGGGACGGGGCATTCAGATACGCAGTATTTT.

This clonotype was recorded at least ten times. The chain employs TRBV2 and TRBJ2-5; 7 bases are shared with TRBD2. J gave up 5 bases and V 3 bases, and 3 bases lay outside the gene matches. Germline loops: CDR1 SNHLY, CDR2 FYNNEI. The CDR3 has 13 amino acids. CDR3 nucleotide sequence: TGTGCCAGCAGTGAGATTAGCGGGGAGACCCAGTACTTC. Its protein product is CASSEISGETQYF.

The chain employs TRBV12-3 or TRBV12-4 and TRBJ1-5; unclear D gene. The CDR3 contains 17 residues. Between the trimmed V and J ends, which lost 4 bases and 7 bases, there was a span of 23 bases. The CDR3 bases are TGTGCCAGCAGTTCCTCCGGGCCCCTCAGTGTCATGCAGCCCCAGCATTTT. Its protein product is CASSSSGPLSVMQPQHF.

V and J are TRBV11-2 and TRBJ2-5; D remains ambiguous. V was shortened by 1 base and J by 11 bases, with 17 bases between the two germline ends. CDR1 is SGHAT and CDR2 is FQNNGV in the germline V gene. The CDR3 length is 14 residues. The CDR3 sequence: CASSLGREVYGQYF. CDR3 coding DNA: TGTGCCAGCAGCTTAGGACGAGAGGTTTACGGGCAGTACTTC.

The chain uses TRBV7-2 and TRBJ2-7; 15 nucleotides match TRBD2. This CDR3 spans 18 amino acids. V was pared by 1 base and J by 5 bases, with 9 bases of the junction left unmatched. Looked up from germline, CDR1 is SGHTA and CDR2 is FQGNSA. For the CDR3, the DNA is TGTGCCAGCAGCTTAGTTTCTGGGACTAGCGGGAGGTTAGACGAGCAGTACTTC. This translates into CASSLVSGTSGRLDEQYF.

The chain is built from TRBV7-2 and TRBJ2-1; possibly TRBD2 for D (7 bases). TRBJ2-7 explains the end of the DNA better; the J call may be wrong. Per the germline V gene, CDR1 is SGHTA and CDR2 is FQGNSA. This CDR3 contains 15 residues. CDR3 sequence reads: CASSLEGGGYNEQYF. CDR3 in DNA: TGTGCCAGCAGCTTGGAAGGGGGGGGTTACAATGAGCAGTACTTC.

A few counts support this clonotype. The gene calls are TRBV2 and TRBJ1-1; possible D gene TRBD1, 5 bases. The V end was cut by 5 bases, the J end by 0 bases, with 13 bases between. Per the germline V gene, CDR1 is SNHLY and CDR2 is FYNNEI. The CDR3 is 15 residues long. The CDR3 DNA reads as TGTGCCAGCAGTTCCCAGCCGGGGGTGAACACTGAAGCTTTCTTT. It specifies CASSSQPGVNTEAFF.

This clonotype was found a few times. The chain employs TRBV5-1 and TRBJ2-7; 10 bases are a match to TRBD1. The CDR3 extends over 15 amino acids. Germline CDR1 SGHRS, CDR2 YFSETQ. V lost 0 bases and J lost 3; bases outside the gene matches: 3. CDR3 residues: CASSLDGTGVYEQYF. The CDR3, as DNA: TGCGCCAGCAGCTTGGACGGGACAGGGGTCTACGAGCAGTACTTC.